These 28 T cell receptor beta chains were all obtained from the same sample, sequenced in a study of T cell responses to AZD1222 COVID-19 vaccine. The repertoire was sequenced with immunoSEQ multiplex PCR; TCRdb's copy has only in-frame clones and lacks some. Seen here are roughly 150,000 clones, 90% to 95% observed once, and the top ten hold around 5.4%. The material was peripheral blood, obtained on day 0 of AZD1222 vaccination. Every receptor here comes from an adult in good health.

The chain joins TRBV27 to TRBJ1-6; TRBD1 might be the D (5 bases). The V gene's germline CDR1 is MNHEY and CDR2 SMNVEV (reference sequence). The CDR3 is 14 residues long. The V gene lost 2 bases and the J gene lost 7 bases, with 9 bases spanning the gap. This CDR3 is CASSLQGWNSPLHF. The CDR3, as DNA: TGTGCCAGCAGTTTACAGGGTTGGAATTCACCCCTCCACTTT.

CDR3 region: CASSQDGQSNEKLFF. CDR3 coding DNA: TGCGCCAGCAGCCAAGACGGACAGTCTAATGAAAAACTGTTTTTT. This chain connects TRBV4-3 to TRBJ1-4, with D possibly TRBD1 on 6 matching bases. Trimming stripped 0 bases from V and 3 bases from J, with 8 bases between. CDR1 LGHNA and CDR2 YSLEER come from the germline V gene. The CDR3 is made up of 15 amino acids.

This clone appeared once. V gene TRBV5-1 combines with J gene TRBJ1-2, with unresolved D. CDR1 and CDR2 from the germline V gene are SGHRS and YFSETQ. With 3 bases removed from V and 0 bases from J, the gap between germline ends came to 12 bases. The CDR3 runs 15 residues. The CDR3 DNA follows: TGCGCCAGCAGCTCGGGAGTCGGTGCTAACTATGGCTACACCTTC. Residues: CASSSGVGANYGYTF.

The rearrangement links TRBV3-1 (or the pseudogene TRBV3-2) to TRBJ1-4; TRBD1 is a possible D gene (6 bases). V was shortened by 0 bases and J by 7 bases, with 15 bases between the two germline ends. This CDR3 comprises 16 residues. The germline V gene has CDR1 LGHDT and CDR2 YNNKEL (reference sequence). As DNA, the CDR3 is TGTGCCAGCAGCCAAGATTTCGGGGGCTGGAGTGAAAAACTGTTTTTT. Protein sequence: CASSQDFGGWSEKLFF.

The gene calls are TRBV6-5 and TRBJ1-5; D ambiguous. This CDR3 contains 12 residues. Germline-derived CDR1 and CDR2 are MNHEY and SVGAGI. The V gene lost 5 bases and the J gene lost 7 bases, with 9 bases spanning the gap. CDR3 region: CASSTSGQPQHF. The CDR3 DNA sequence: TGTGCCAGCAGTACATCAGGCCAGCCCCAGCATTTT.

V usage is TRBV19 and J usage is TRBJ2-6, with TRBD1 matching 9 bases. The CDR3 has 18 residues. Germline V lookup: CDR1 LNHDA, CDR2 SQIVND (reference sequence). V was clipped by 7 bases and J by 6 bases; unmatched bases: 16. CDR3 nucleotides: TGTGCCAGTACCCATGGATGGGACAGGGCGTCGGAGGCCAACGTCCTGACTTTC. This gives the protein CASTHGWDRASEANVLTF.

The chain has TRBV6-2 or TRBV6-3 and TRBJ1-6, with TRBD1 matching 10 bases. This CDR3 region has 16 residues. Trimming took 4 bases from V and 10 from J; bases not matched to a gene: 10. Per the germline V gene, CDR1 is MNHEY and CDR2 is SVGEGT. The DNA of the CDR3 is TGTGCCAGCAGTTCAATCGCCGGGACAGGGGAATCACCCCTCCACTTT. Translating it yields CASSSIAGTGESPLHF.

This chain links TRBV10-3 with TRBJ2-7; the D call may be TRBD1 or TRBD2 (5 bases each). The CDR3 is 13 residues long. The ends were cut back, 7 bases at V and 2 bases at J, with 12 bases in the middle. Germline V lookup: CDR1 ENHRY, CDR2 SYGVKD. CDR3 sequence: CAITRDAPYEQYF. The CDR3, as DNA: TGTGCCATCACCCGGGACGCACCCTACGAGCAGTACTTC.

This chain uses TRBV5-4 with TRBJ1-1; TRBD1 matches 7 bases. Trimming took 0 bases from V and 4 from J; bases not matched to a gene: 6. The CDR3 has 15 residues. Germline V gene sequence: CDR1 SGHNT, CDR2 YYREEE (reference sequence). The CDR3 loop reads CASSLVVGGGTEAFF. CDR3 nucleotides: TGTGCCAGCAGCTTGGTCGTAGGGGGCGGCACTGAAGCTTTCTTT.

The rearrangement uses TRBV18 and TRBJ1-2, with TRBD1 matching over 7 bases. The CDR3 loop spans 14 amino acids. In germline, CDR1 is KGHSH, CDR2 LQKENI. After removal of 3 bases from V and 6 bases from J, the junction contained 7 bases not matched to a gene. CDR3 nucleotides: TGTGCCAGCTCACCGATGTCAGGGGGTGATGGCTACACCTTC. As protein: CASSPMSGGDGYTF.

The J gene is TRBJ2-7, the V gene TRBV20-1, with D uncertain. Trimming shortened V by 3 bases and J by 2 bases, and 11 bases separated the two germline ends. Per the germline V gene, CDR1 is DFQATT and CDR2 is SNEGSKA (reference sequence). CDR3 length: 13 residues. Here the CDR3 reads CSASKPNPYEQYF. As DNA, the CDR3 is TGCAGTGCTAGTAAGCCAAACCCCTACGAGCAGTACTTC.

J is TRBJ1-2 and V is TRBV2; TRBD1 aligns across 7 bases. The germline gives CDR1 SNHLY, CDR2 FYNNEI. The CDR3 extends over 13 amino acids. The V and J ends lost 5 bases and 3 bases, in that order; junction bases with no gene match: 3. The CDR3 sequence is CASSPQGDYGYTF. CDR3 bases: TGTGCCAGCAGTCCGCAGGGGGACTATGGCTACACCTTC.

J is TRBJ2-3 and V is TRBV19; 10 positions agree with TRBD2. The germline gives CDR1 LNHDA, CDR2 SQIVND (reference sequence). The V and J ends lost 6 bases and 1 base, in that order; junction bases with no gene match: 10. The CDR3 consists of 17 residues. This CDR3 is CASSPNRGTSGTDTQYF. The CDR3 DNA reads TGTGCCAGTAGCCCCAACCGGGGGACTAGCGGCACAGATACGCAGTATTTT.

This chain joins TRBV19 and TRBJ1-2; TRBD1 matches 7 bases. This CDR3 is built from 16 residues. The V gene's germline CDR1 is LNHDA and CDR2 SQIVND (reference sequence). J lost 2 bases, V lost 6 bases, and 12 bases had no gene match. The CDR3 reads CASRGTGTATNYGYTF. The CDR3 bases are TGTGCCAGTAGGGGAACCGGGACAGCAACGAACTATGGCTACACCTTC.

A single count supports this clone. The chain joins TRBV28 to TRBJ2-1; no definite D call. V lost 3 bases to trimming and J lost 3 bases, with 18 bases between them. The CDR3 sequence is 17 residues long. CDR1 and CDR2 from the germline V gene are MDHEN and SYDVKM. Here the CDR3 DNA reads TGTGCCAGCAGTTTTGGCGGAACCGGGCCCCACTACAATGAGCAGTTCTTC. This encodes CASSFGGTGPHYNEQFF. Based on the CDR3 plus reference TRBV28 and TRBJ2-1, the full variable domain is DVKVTQSSRYLVKRTGEKVFLECVQDMDHENMFWYRQDPGLGLRLIYFSYDVKMKEKGDIPEGYSVSREKKERFSLILESASTNQTSMYLCASSFGGTGPHYNEQFFGPGTRLTVL.

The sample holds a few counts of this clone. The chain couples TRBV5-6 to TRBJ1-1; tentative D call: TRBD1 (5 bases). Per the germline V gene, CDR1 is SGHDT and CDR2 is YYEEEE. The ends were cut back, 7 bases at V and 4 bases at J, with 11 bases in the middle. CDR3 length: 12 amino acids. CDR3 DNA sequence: TGTGCCAGCGGAGTCGGGGGCACTGAAGCTTTCTTT. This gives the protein CASGVGGTEAFF.

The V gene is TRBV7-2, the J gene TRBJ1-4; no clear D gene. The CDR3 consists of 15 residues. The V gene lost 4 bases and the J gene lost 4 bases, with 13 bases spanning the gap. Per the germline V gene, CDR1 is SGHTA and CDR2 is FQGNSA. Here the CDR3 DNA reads TGTGCCAGCAGCTCTCGACTGTCTCGTAATGAAAAACTGTTTTTT. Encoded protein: CASSSRLSRNEKLFF.

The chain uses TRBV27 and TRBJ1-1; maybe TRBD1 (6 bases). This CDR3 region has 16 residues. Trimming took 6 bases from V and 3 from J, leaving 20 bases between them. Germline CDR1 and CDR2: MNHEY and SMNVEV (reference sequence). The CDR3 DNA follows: TGTGCCAGCAGCTTCCGGTTGGGGGCTGGATACACTGAAGCTTTCTTT. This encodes CASSFRLGAGYTEAFF.

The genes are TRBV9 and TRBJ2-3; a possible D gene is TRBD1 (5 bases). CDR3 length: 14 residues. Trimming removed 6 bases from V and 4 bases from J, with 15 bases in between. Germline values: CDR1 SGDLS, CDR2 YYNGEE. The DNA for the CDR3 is TGTGCCAGCACCCTCAAAGGACATGCAGATACGCAGTATTTT. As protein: CASTLKGHADTQYF.

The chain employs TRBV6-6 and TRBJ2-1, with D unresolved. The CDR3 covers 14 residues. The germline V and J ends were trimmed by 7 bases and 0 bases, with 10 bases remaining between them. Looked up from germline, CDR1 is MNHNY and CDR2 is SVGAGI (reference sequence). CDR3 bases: TGTGCCAGCAACCCACTAAGCTCCTACAATGAGCAGTTCTTC. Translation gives CASNPLSSYNEQFF.

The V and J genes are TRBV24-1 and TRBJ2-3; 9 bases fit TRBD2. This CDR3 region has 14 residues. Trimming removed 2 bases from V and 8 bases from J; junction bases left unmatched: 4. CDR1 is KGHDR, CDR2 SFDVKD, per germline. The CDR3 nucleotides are TGTGCCACCAGTGATTCAGCGGGGGGTATTACGCAGTATTTT. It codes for CATSDSAGGITQYF.

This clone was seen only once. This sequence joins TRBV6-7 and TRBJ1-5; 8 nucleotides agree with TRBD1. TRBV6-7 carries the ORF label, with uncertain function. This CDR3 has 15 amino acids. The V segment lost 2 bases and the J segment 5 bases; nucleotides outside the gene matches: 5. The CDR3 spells CASSYPAGGDQPQHF. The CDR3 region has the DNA TGTGCCAGCAGTTACCCCGCAGGGGGCGATCAGCCCCAGCATTTT.

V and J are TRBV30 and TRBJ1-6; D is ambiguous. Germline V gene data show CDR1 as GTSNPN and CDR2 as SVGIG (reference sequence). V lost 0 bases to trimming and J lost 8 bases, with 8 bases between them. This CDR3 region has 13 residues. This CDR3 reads CAWSVDQDSPLHF. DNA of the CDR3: TGTGCCTGGAGTGTGGATCAGGATTCACCCCTCCACTTT.

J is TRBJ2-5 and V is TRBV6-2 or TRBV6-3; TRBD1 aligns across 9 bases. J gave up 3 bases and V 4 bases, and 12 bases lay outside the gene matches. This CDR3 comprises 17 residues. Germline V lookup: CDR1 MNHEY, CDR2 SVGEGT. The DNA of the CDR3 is TGTGCCAGCAGTTCCCCGGTGAGGACAGGGGAAAAAGAGACCCAGTACTTC. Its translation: CASSSPVRTGEKETQYF.

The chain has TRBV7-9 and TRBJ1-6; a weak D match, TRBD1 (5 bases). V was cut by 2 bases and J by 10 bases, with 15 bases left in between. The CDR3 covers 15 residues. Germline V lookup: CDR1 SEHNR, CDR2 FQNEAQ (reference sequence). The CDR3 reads CASSLWGEVGSPLHF. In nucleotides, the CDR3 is TGTGCCAGCAGCTTATGGGGGGAAGTTGGATCACCCCTCCACTTT.

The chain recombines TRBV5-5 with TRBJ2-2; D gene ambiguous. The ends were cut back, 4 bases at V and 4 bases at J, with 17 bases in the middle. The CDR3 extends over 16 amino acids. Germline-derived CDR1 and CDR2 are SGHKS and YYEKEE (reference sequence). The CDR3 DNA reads TGTGCCAGCAGCGGCCTATTTGCAAGGGCCACCGGGGAGCTGTTTTTT. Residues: CASSGLFARATGELFF.

CDR3 nucleotides: TGTGCCAGCAGCCCCCGTGTTGGGGGAGTGCTTTCAGATACGCAGTATTTT. Translation: CASSPRVGGVLSDTQYF. V and J are TRBV3-1 (or the pseudogene TRBV3-2) and TRBJ2-3; perhaps D is TRBD1 or TRBD2 (5 bases each). V lost 4 bases, J lost 4 bases, and 21 bases lay in between. The CDR3 has 17 residues. Looked up from germline, CDR1 is LGHDT and CDR2 is YNNKEL (reference sequence).

The chain's CDR3 is CASSIGGSQETQYF. Written as DNA, the CDR3 is TGTGCCAGCAGTATAGGTGGCAGCCAAGAGACCCAGTACTTC. The rearrangement joins TRBV28 to TRBJ2-5; D gene uncertain. Per germline, CDR1 MDHEN and CDR2 SYDVKM. This CDR3 is built from 14 residues. V dropped 5 bases and J dropped 1 base, with 11 bases sitting between them.